This TCR beta chain was retrieved from a study of CD4 and CD8 cells across lung adenocarcinoma regions. The patients had localized lung adenocarcinoma, a non-small cell subtype. TCRdb passed the PCR reads through MiXCR, listing each CDR3 protein once. This table holds about 9,000 distinct CDR3 sequences, 46% found once. The CDR3 has 18 residues. From germline, CDR1 is ENHRY and CDR2 SYGVKD. Trimming removed 0 bases from V and 9 bases from J; junction bases left unmatched: 14. The sample was CD4+ T cells from the margin of a lung tumor. The receptor was isolated from a female donor with lung adenocarcinoma. The CD4 and CD8 labels of this study may be unreliable. The V and J genes are TRBV10-3 and TRBJ2-1; 10 nucleotides agree with TRBD2. The CDR3 spells CAISESEGLARKAGEQFF. The CDR3 nucleotides are TGTGCCATCAGTGAGTCGGAGGGACTAGCGAGGAAAGCGGGTGAGCAGTTCTTC.